One and the same sample provided the 9 T cell receptor beta chains below, sequenced in a study of blood T cell repertoires in COVID-19. The data were produced by immunoSEQ multiplex PCR, yet TCRdb's version contains in-frame clones alone and is incomplete. The sample carries 150,000 to 200,000 clones, roughly 89% recorded once. Sequencing used peripheral blood. These receptors all come from a woman in her 70s with COVID-19, enrolled during active disease.

V is TRBV7-3 and J is TRBJ2-5, with D possibly TRBD2 on 6 matching bases. The germline CDR1 and CDR2 sequences are SGHTA and FQGTGA. Between the trimmed V and J ends, which lost 7 bases and 5 bases, there was a span of 14 bases. The CDR3 loop spans 13 amino acids. CDR3 coding DNA: TGTGCCAGCACGGGACTCCCGGGGGAGACCCAGTACTTC. Protein: CASTGLPGETQYF.

The gene calls are TRBV12-3 or TRBV12-4 and TRBJ1-2, with 7 bases aligning to TRBD1. Trimming took 6 bases from V and 3 from J; bases not matched to a gene: 1. CDR3 length: 12 residues. This CDR3 is CASRGQDYGYTF. The CDR3 DNA reads as TGTGCCAGCAGAGGACAGGACTATGGCTACACCTTC.

The gene calls are TRBV4-1 and TRBJ2-1, with TRBD2 matching 10 bases. The germline CDR1 and CDR2 sequences are MGHRA and YSYEKL. This CDR3 contains 17 residues. J gave up 2 bases and V 3 bases, and 7 bases lay outside the gene matches. The DNA of the CDR3 is TGCGCCAGCAGCCAGTATTTAGCGGGAGGAACCTACAATGAGCAGTTCTTC. Amino acid sequence: CASSQYLAGGTYNEQFF.

The chain is built from TRBV11-2 and TRBJ2-7; D not certain. CDR3 size: 11 residues. V shed 1 base and J shed 6 bases, with 4 bases lying between them. Germline CDR1 and CDR2: SGHAT and FQNNGV. The CDR3 DNA sequence: TGTGCCAGCAGCTTAGCGCGCGAGCAGTACTTC. Translated, it gives CASSLAREQYF.

The chain links TRBV2 to TRBJ2-1; 7 bases map to TRBD2. This CDR3 spans 13 amino acids. Germline loops: CDR1 SNHLY, CDR2 FYNNEI. V gave up 4 bases and J gave up 10 bases; unmatched junction bases: 7. Here the CDR3 reads CASSVETSREQFF. The CDR3 DNA is TGTGCCAGCAGTGTCGAGACTAGCAGGGAGCAGTTCTTC. Drawing the rest from reference TRBV2 and TRBJ2-1, the complete variable domain is EPEVTQTPSHQVTQMGQEVILRCVPISNHLYFYWYRQILGQKVEFLVSFYNNEISEKSEIFDDQFSVERPDGSNFTLKIRSTKLEDSAMYFCASSVETSREQFFGPGTRLTVL.

The chain uses TRBV3-1 (or the pseudogene TRBV3-2) and TRBJ2-5, with TRBD2 identical over 7 bases. In germline, CDR1 is LGHDT, CDR2 YNNKEL (reference sequence). Trimming cost V 0 bases and J 2 bases; bases outside gene matches: 6. The CDR3 runs to 16 residues. In DNA, the CDR3 is TGTGCCAGCAGCCAAGATCTAGCGGCGGGGCAAGAGACCCAGTACTTC. Translated: CASSQDLAAGQETQYF.

This clone has only one observation. The J gene is TRBJ2-1, the V gene TRBV18; 9 nucleotides line up with TRBD2. The germline CDR1 and CDR2 sequences are KGHSH and LQKENI. V shed 4 bases, J shed 2 bases, and the junction held 6 bases outside the gene matches. The length of the CDR3 is 16 residues. The CDR3 DNA reads as TGTGCCAGCTCACTAGATCTAGCGGGGACCTACAATGAGCAGTTCTTC. Its translation is CASSLDLAGTYNEQFF.

This chain connects TRBV9 to TRBJ2-7; TRBD2 aligns across 9 bases. There are 16 residues in the CDR3. The V gene end was trimmed by 4 bases and the J gene end by 0 bases; junction bases not matched to a gene: 8. Germline CDR1 is SGDLS and CDR2 is YYNGEE. The CDR3 sequence: CASSPKLTSGSYEQYF. In nucleotides, the CDR3 is TGTGCCAGCAGCCCTAAACTGACTAGCGGCTCCTACGAGCAGTACTTC.

The J gene is TRBJ2-2, the V gene TRBV2; tentative D call: TRBD1 (5 bases). There are 11 residues in the CDR3. The V end lost 7 bases, the J end lost 9 bases, and 9 bases lay between the germline ends. Germline assignment: CDR1 SNHLY and CDR2 FYNNEI. This CDR3 reads CASTRARELFF. DNA for the CDR3: TGTGCCAGCACCAGGGCGAGGGAGCTGTTTTTT. Variable domain in full (rest from reference TRBV2 and TRBJ2-2): EPEVTQTPSHQVTQMGQEVILRCVPISNHLYFYWYRQILGQKVEFLVSFYNNEISEKSEIFDDQFSVERPDGSNFTLKIRSTKLEDSAMYFCASTRARELFFGEGSRLTVL.